The clone carrying this T cell receptor (beta chain) was detected only a few times. No antigen is known for it. The source of the sample is a study of T cells after yellow fever vaccination. At the level of the study: Low-cell-number fractions underwent preparation using SMART-Seq v4 Ultra Low Input.

V shed 7 bases and J shed 6 bases, with 14 bases lying between them. The germline gives CDR1 SGHVS, CDR2 FNYEAQ. The CDR3 is 13 amino acids. They built TCR cDNA with 5'RACE template switching, a step that put in a universal primer site and UMIs. In TCRdb, the 5' RACE reads were re-called with MiXCR into one record per CDR3 protein. The sample has under 700,000 distinct CDR3 sequences, less than 20% seen once; the top ten hold around 15%. Study-wide points: The secondary response was weaker but peaked faster, day 5 versus 15.

This sample comprised PBMCs, obtained 5 days after the first yellow fever vaccination. This TCR was sampled from a man between 18 and 29 years old who received the YFV17D yellow fever vaccine. The V call is TRBV7-6, the J call TRBJ2-3; D uncertain. CDR3 protein: CASTSTNIDTQYF. The CDR3 DNA sequence: TGTGCCAGCACCTCCACCAATATCGATACGCAGTATTTT.